This T cell receptor beta chain was sequenced for a study of blood T cells in healthy people across ages. On the study more broadly: Capture by template switching was about one barcoded beta molecule per two T cells. Study-level points and caveats: Diversity figures based on one million T cells were deemed too low.

Combining a sample-barcoded 5' primer with a J-beta primer mix, a second PCR ran for roughly 7 to 12 cycles. Any given sample supplied a minimum of 3 million CDR3-containing paired-end reads. MiXCR was run by TCRdb on the 5' RACE reads, yielding one entry per CDR3 protein. The data hold around 900,000 distinct CDR3 sequences, with 25% to 35% observed a single time. This clonotype was detected ten times or more. Its antigen is currently unknown. The CDR3 sequence is 16 residues long. CDR1 and CDR2 from the germline V gene are LGHDT and YNNKEL (reference sequence). V lost 0 bases and J lost 0, with 9 bases in between.

The material sequenced was blood. This TCR was sampled from a woman older than 75 in good health. The rearrangement links TRBV3-1 to TRBJ2-4; the D call may be TRBD1 or TRBD2 (5 bases each). CDR3 protein: CASSQDGGLAKNIQYF. The CDR3 DNA reads TGTGCCAGCAGCCAAGATGGGGGTCTAGCCAAAAACATTCAGTACTTC.